This T cell receptor beta chain was found in a study of cytomegalovirus exposure and HLA in healthy donors. The wider study: Drawn from HLA-typed donors, approximately 86 million unique TCRs were held in an early data release. In terms of ancestry, the Caucasian-associated cluster contained roughly 81% of the approximately 420 genotyped donors. General study points: The authors later linked a missense DCLRE1C variant to TCR beta V- and J-gene trimming.

This CDR3 is built from 12 residues. The germline V gene has CDR1 MDHEN and CDR2 SYDVKM. V was clipped by 6 bases and J by 4 bases, with 9 bases between them. Primers for the PCR totalled 60 Vbeta and 13 Jbeta. TCRdb's copy holds only in-frame clones and misses some; the assay was immunoSEQ multiplex PCR. Counted here are more than 200,000 clones, roughly 85% occurring once; the ten biggest clones make up roughly 1.9%. As to this clone: Its antigen is unknown.

This rearrangement joins TRBV28 to TRBJ1-2, with D maybe TRBD1 (5 bases). The specimen was PBMCs. This sequence originates from a male donor in good health and CMV-seronegative. CDR3 amino acids: CASRVGGYGYTF. The DNA for the CDR3 is TGTGCCAGCAGGGTGGGGGGCTATGGCTACACCTTC.